Listed below are T cell receptor beta chains from one sample, sequenced in a study of cytomegalovirus exposure and HLA in healthy donors. Method: immunoSEQ multiplex PCR; TCRdb's copy keeps in-frame clones and lacks some. The table lists about 150,000 clones, 50% to 75% of them singletons. Sample: PBMCs. Receptors originate from a woman aged 30 to 39 in good health and CMV-seropositive. The CDR3 runs from the conserved cysteine through the conserved F or W. A D gene is named only where the DNA matches it firmly. Rows may omit the clone size; those that give it use once, few, many or a size class.

v_call: TRBV5-4
d_call: TRBD2
cdr3_length: 16
clone_size: -
j_call: TRBJ2-7
cdr3_nt: TGTGCCAGCAGCTTGGAGATCCGCGGGAGAGTCTACGAGCAGTACTTC
cdr3_aa: CASSLEIRGRVYEQYF

v_call: TRBV7-9
d_call: -
cdr3_length: 14
clone_size: -
j_call: TRBJ1-2
cdr3_nt: TGTGCCAGCAGCTTATGGGCGATAGGCTATGGCTACACCTTC
cdr3_aa: CASSLWAIGYGYTF

v_call: TRBV28
d_call: -
cdr3_length: 15
clone_size: -
j_call: TRBJ1-2
cdr3_nt: TGTGCCAGCAGTTTACAGGGAGGGGAATACGATGGCTACACCTTC
cdr3_aa: CASSLQGGEYDGYTF

v_call: TRBV5-5
d_call: TRBD1
cdr3_length: 13
clone_size: few
j_call: TRBJ1-2
cdr3_nt: TGTGCCAGCAGCCCCGCAGGGGGCATCGGCTACACCTTC
cdr3_aa: CASSPAGGIGYTF

v_call: TRBV7-2
d_call: -
cdr3_length: 18
clone_size: -
j_call: TRBJ2-3
cdr3_nt: TGTGCCAGCAGCTTACAATCTCGGGCGGAGGGAAAAAGGAATACGCAGTATTTT
cdr3_aa: CASSLQSRAEGKRNTQYF

v_call: TRBV10-3
d_call: TRBD1
cdr3_length: 12
clone_size: few
j_call: TRBJ2-7
cdr3_nt: TGTGCCATCAAGGGGGCGGTCCACGAGCAGTACTTC
cdr3_aa: CAIKGAVHEQYF

v_call: TRBV7-2
d_call: -
cdr3_length: 12
clone_size: -
j_call: TRBJ1-1
cdr3_nt: TGTGCCAGCAGCTTCCAGAACACTGAAGCTTTCTTT
cdr3_aa: CASSFQNTEAFF

v_call: TRBV4-2
d_call: -
cdr3_length: 17
clone_size: -
j_call: TRBJ2-3
cdr3_nt: TGTGCCAGCAGCCCTCAAGGGGTGCCAGGCGGCGCAGATACGCAGTATTTT
cdr3_aa: CASSPQGVPGGADTQYF

v_call: TRBV27
d_call: -
cdr3_length: 15
clone_size: -
j_call: TRBJ2-1
cdr3_nt: TGTGCCAGCAGTTTAGGGCCAACGATCTACAATGAGCAGTTCTTC
cdr3_aa: CASSLGPTIYNEQFF

v_call: TRBV21-1
d_call: -
cdr3_length: 12
clone_size: -
j_call: TRBJ2-1
cdr3_nt: TGTGCCAGACGGGCCGGGGGCAATGAGCAGTTCTTC
cdr3_aa: CARRAGGNEQFF

v_call: TRBV4-1
d_call: TRBD1
cdr3_length: 17
clone_size: -
j_call: TRBJ1-1
cdr3_nt: TGCGCCAGCAGCCGATTGGTCGGACAGGGGTGGGACACTGAAGCTTTCTTT
cdr3_aa: CASSRLVGQGWDTEAFF

v_call: TRBV7-9
d_call: TRBD1
cdr3_length: 13
clone_size: -
j_call: TRBJ1-2
cdr3_nt: TGTGCCAGCAGCTTACGGGACAGGGATGGCTACACCTTC
cdr3_aa: CASSLRDRDGYTF

v_call: TRBV27
d_call: -
cdr3_length: 13
clone_size: -
j_call: TRBJ2-5
cdr3_nt: TGTGCCAGCAGCAAGCGCACCCAAGAGACCCAGTACTTC
cdr3_aa: CASSKRTQETQYF

v_call: TRBV6-6
d_call: -
cdr3_length: 14
clone_size: -
j_call: TRBJ1-2
cdr3_nt: TGTGCCAGCAGTCCACCTGACAGTAACTATGGCTACACCTTC
cdr3_aa: CASSPPDSNYGYTF

v_call: TRBV5-4
d_call: TRBD1
cdr3_length: 15
clone_size: once
j_call: TRBJ2-3
cdr3_nt: TGTGCCAGCAGCCCTTCGACAGGGCCCACAGATACGCAGTATTTT
cdr3_aa: CASSPSTGPTDTQYF

v_call: TRBV2
d_call: -
cdr3_length: 13
clone_size: -
j_call: TRBJ2-7
cdr3_nt: TGTGCCAGTAATACCAGGGGCTCCTACGAGCAGTACTTC
cdr3_aa: CASNTRGSYEQYF

v_call: TRBV11-2
d_call: -
cdr3_length: 19
clone_size: -
j_call: TRBJ2-3
cdr3_nt: TGTGCCAGCAGCTTAGATCTGGCGGGAATCCTCGGGGACACAGATACGCAGTATTTT
cdr3_aa: CASSLDLAGILGDTDTQYF

v_call: TRBV5-1
d_call: -
cdr3_length: 17
clone_size: many
j_call: TRBJ1-1
cdr3_nt: TGCGCCAGCAGCTTTAGATCAGGGGCGGAGAGGAACACTGAAGCTTTCTTT
cdr3_aa: CASSFRSGAERNTEAFF

v_call: TRBV30
d_call: TRBD2
cdr3_length: 13
clone_size: few
j_call: TRBJ2-5
cdr3_nt: TGTGCCTGCTTAAGGGCGGGAGTTGAGACCCAGTACTTC
cdr3_aa: CACLRAGVETQYF

v_call: TRBV10-3
d_call: -
cdr3_length: 16
clone_size: -
j_call: TRBJ2-6
cdr3_nt: TGTGCCATCACGCCATCCCTCTACTCTGGGGCCAACGTCCTGACTTTC
cdr3_aa: CAITPSLYSGANVLTF

v_call: TRBV5-4
d_call: -
cdr3_length: 14
clone_size: -
j_call: TRBJ2-7
cdr3_nt: TGTGCCAGCAGGGGGGCCGGACAGCTCTACGAGCAGTACTTC
cdr3_aa: CASRGAGQLYEQYF